Below are 23 T cell receptor beta chains sequenced from a single sample in a study of blood T cell repertoires in COVID-19. Repertoires were generated with immunoSEQ multiplex PCR, while TCRdb's copy carries only in-frame clones and drops some. The sample lists nearly 250,000 clones, just under 90% occurring once. The sequenced sample consisted of PBMCs or T cells enriched from blood (not recorded which). These receptors were obtained from a man aged 45-65 years who had been exposed to COVID-19.

The chain employs TRBV2 and TRBJ1-2, with TRBD1 as a possible D gene (5 bases). V gave up 9 bases and J gave up 8 bases, with 19 bases separating them. CDR1 SNHLY and CDR2 FYNNEI come from the germline V gene. CDR3 size: 13 residues. The DNA of the CDR3 is TGTGCCAGTGCGGAGGGGCCAGTCGGGGGCTACACCTTC. Its protein is CASAEGPVGGYTF.

The chain couples TRBV5-1 to TRBJ1-1; TRBD1 matches 8 bases. Trimming took 4 bases from V and 2 from J; bases not matched to a gene: 4. The CDR3 sequence is 14 residues long. Germline-derived CDR1 and CDR2 are SGHRS and YFSETQ. The CDR3 reads CASSHGQGNTEAFF. CDR3 DNA: TGCGCCAGCAGCCATGGACAGGGCAACACTGAAGCTTTCTTT. The full variable domain, in which reference TRBV5-1 and TRBJ1-1 provide the parts outside the CDR3, is KAGVTQTPRYLIKTRGQQVTLSCSPISGHRSVSWYQQTPGQGLQFLFEYFSETQRNKGNFPGRFSGRQFSNSRSEMNVSTLELGDSALYLCASSHGQGNTEAFFGQGTRLTVV.

The CDR3 is CASSLYGNEQFF. The CDR3, as DNA: TGTGCCAGCAGTTTATACGGTAATGAGCAGTTCTTC. V is TRBV28 and J is TRBJ2-1; D unclear. In germline, CDR1 is MDHEN, CDR2 SYDVKM. The CDR3 is 12 amino acids. The germline V and J ends were trimmed by 1 base and 7 bases, with 5 bases remaining between them.

The chain recombines TRBV2 with TRBJ2-6; D not certain. The CDR3 covers 15 residues. V shed 3 bases and J shed 0 bases, with 6 bases lying between them. Germline V lookup: CDR1 SNHLY, CDR2 FYNNEI. For the CDR3, the DNA is TGTGCCAGCAGTGAGGCCCGCTCTGGGGCCAACGTCCTGACTTTC. It codes for CASSEARSGANVLTF.

The chain links TRBV28 to TRBJ2-1; tentative D call: TRBD2 (6 bases). CDR1 is MDHEN, CDR2 SYDVKM, per germline. CDR3 length equals 14 residues. Trimming took 3 bases from V and 4 from J, leaving 10 bases between them. CDR3: CASSFSGGYNEQFF. DNA for the CDR3: TGTGCCAGCAGTTTCTCCGGGGGTTACAATGAGCAGTTCTTC.

V and J are TRBV7-2 and TRBJ1-6; a weak D match, TRBD1 (6 bases). This CDR3 region has 15 residues. The V and J ends lost 1 base and 9 bases respectively, with 13 bases between them. The germline CDR1 and CDR2 sequences are SGHTA and FQGNSA. This chain's CDR3 is CASSLVSGDGSPLHF. CDR3 in DNA: TGTGCCAGCAGCTTAGTCTCAGGGGATGGTTCACCCCTCCACTTT.

V gene TRBV11-3 combines with J gene TRBJ2-7; D gene uncertain. Germline CDR1 reads SGHNT; CDR2 reads YENEEA. V lost 2 bases and J lost 0, with 8 bases in between. The CDR3 has 14 amino acids. CDR3 loop: CASSLTLNSYEQYV. In DNA, the CDR3 is TGTGCCAGCAGCTTAACTCTGAACTCCTACGAGCAGTACGTC.

V gene TRBV6-5 combines with J gene TRBJ1-2; D ambiguous. The V gene lost 6 bases and the J gene lost 4 bases, with 15 bases spanning the gap. The V gene's germline CDR1 is MNHEY and CDR2 SVGAGI. CDR3 size: 14 residues. The CDR3 DNA sequence: TGTGCCAGCAGGGCCCCAGCGGGTACCTATGGCTACACCTTC. It is translated as CASRAPAGTYGYTF.

CDR3 residues: CASYRVGGPGTDTQYF. In DNA, the CDR3 is TGTGCCAGCTACAGGGTGGGTGGGCCCGGCACAGATACGCAGTATTTT. This chain joins TRBV7-9 and TRBJ2-3, with D perhaps TRBD1 (6 bases). The CDR3 is 16 amino acids. V lost 8 bases and J lost 1, with 19 bases in between. Germline CDR1 and CDR2: SEHNR and FQNEAQ (reference sequence). Filled out from reference TRBV7-9 and TRBJ2-3, the complete variable domain reads DTGVSQNPRHKITKRGQNVTFRCDPISEHNRLYWYRQTLGQGPEFLTYFQNEAQLEKSRLLSDRFSAERPKGSFSTLEIQRTEQGDSAMYLCASYRVGGPGTDTQYFGPGTRLTVL.

This clone was seen a single time. The J gene is TRBJ1-5, the V gene TRBV6-6, with 7 nucleotides matching TRBD1. This CDR3 contains 14 residues. Germline CDR1 reads MNHNY; CDR2 reads SVGAGI (reference sequence). V shed 5 bases, J shed 4 bases, and the junction held 5 bases outside the gene matches. The CDR3 loop reads CASSDPGGNQPQHF. As DNA, the CDR3 is TGTGCCAGCAGTGACCCAGGGGGAAATCAGCCCCAGCATTTT.

In its sample, this clone was seen once. CDR3 nucleotide sequence: TGTGCCAGCAGTCCCCCCCAGGTTGGAGATACGCAGTATTTT. This sequence encodes CASSPPQVGDTQYF. The chain joins TRBV28 to TRBJ2-3; D uncertain. Germline values: CDR1 MDHEN, CDR2 SYDVKM. This CDR3 has 14 amino acids. Trimming took 5 bases from V and 5 from J, leaving 14 bases between them.

The genes are TRBV13 and TRBJ2-5; 10 nucleotides line up with TRBD2. CDR1 PRHDT and CDR2 FYEKMQ come from the germline V gene (reference sequence). Unmatched junction bases numbered 3, after V lost 1 base and J lost 4 bases. CDR3 size: 15 residues. The CDR3 here is CASSLVAGGSETQYF. CDR3 sequence (DNA): TGTGCCAGCAGCTTAGTAGCGGGGGGATCAGAGACCCAGTACTTC.

This clone was seen once. This chain connects TRBV7-2 to TRBJ2-7; D remains unclear. The V and J ends lost 0 bases and 3 bases respectively, with 6 bases between them. Per the germline V gene, CDR1 is SGHTA and CDR2 is FQGNSA. CDR3 size: 13 residues. Written as DNA, the CDR3 is TGTGCCAGCAGCTTAGCCGCCTACTACGAGCAGTACTTC. Protein: CASSLAAYYEQYF. Combining the CDR3 with reference TRBV7-2 and TRBJ2-7 gives the whole variable domain GAGVSQSPSNKVTEKGKDVELRCDPISGHTALYWYRQSLGQGLEFLIYFQGNSAPDKSGLPSDRFSAERTGGSVSTLTIQRTQQEDSAVYLCASSLAAYYEQYFGPGTRLTVT.

This chain links TRBV5-1 with TRBJ2-1; D remains unclear. The CDR3 extends over 14 amino acids. Trimming took off 5 bases at V and 1 base at J, with 10 bases between the two ends. Germline V lookup: CDR1 SGHRS, CDR2 YFSETQ. This CDR3 is CASSQYNSYNEQFF. The CDR3 nucleotides read TGCGCCAGCAGTCAATACAATTCCTACAATGAGCAGTTCTTC.

This chain links TRBV5-4 with TRBJ2-7; D is unclear. There are 14 residues in the CDR3. Germline V gives CDR1 SGHNT, CDR2 YYREEE (reference sequence). V was clipped by 4 bases and J by 0 bases, with 11 bases between them. Here the CDR3 DNA reads TGTGCCAGCAGCGACCTGTCTAGCTCCTACGAGCAGTACTTC. Protein product: CASSDLSSSYEQYF.

This chain uses TRBV5-1 with TRBJ1-1; possible D gene TRBD1, 6 bases. Per germline, CDR1 SGHRS and CDR2 YFSETQ. The CDR3 spans 14 residues. Trimming shortened V by 4 bases and J by 1 base, and 11 bases separated the two germline ends. The CDR3 is CASSTIQGNTEAFF. In DNA, the CDR3 is TGCGCCAGCAGCACCATACAGGGGAACACTGAAGCTTTCTTT.

The CDR3 is CASSLLDRENTEAFF. The CDR3, as DNA: TGTGCCAGCAGCCTCCTCGACAGGGAGAACACTGAAGCTTTCTTT. This sequence joins TRBV6-5 and TRBJ1-1, with 7 bases fitting TRBD1. V shed 6 bases, J shed 1 base, and the junction held 8 bases outside the gene matches. Germline loops: CDR1 MNHEY, CDR2 SVGAGI. The CDR3 has 15 residues.

As regards this clone: This specimen includes other DNA sequences encoding the same CDR3. The chain joins TRBV18 to TRBJ1-1; D unresolved. The length of the CDR3 is 13 residues. The V gene's germline CDR1 is KGHSH and CDR2 LQKENI. V was pared by 3 bases and J by 1 base, with 6 bases between. CDR3 nucleotide sequence: TGTGCCAGCTCACCGACTGGGAACACTGAAGCTTTCTTT. It translates to CASSPTGNTEAFF.

The chain uses TRBV11-2 and TRBJ2-3; 7 bases align to TRBD1. V was pared by 5 bases and J by 7 bases, with 18 bases of the junction left unmatched. CDR1 and CDR2 (germline): SGHAT, FQNNGV. The CDR3 is made up of 17 amino acids. The CDR3 sequence is CASSPVRTGSARYTQYF. The CDR3 nucleotides read TGTGCCAGCAGCCCCGTCCGGACAGGATCAGCGAGGTATACGCAGTATTTT.

The rearrangement joins TRBV18 to TRBJ2-1; D is ambiguous. From germline, CDR1 is KGHSH and CDR2 LQKENI. The CDR3 has 16 amino acids. Trimming stripped 3 bases from V and 3 bases from J, with 15 bases between. The CDR3 DNA reads as TGTGCCAGCTCACCCTTTAGTTCACGAAACTACAATGAGCAGTTCTTC. Protein product: CASSPFSSRNYNEQFF.

This chain connects TRBV7-8 to TRBJ2-1; D unclear. CDR1 is SGHVS and CDR2 is FQNEAQ in the germline V gene. The CDR3 covers 16 residues. V gave up 4 bases and J gave up 1 base, with 14 bases separating them. CDR3 loop: CASSSADWKSYNEQFF. Here the CDR3 DNA reads TGTGCCAGCAGCTCAGCCGACTGGAAGTCCTACAATGAGCAGTTCTTC. Full variable domain (rest looked up from reference TRBV7-8 and TRBJ2-1): GAGVSQSPRYKVAKRGQDVALRCDPISGHVSLFWYQQALGQGPEFLTYFQNEAQLDKSGLPSDRFFAERPEGSVSTLKIQRTQQEDSAVYLCASSSADWKSYNEQFFGPGTRLTVL.

V and J are TRBV5-5 and TRBJ1-6; D not resolved. V lost 0 bases and J 9 bases, leaving 19 bases between the germline ends. CDR1 is SGHKS, CDR2 YYEKEE, per germline (reference sequence). The CDR3 consists of 17 residues. The CDR3: CASSLVVGRGSGSPLHF. DNA of the CDR3: TGTGCCAGCAGCTTGGTCGTGGGGAGAGGGTCAGGTTCACCCCTCCACTTT.

The rearrangement links TRBV19 to TRBJ1-5, with 7 bases identical to TRBD1. Per the germline V gene, CDR1 is LNHDA and CDR2 is SQIVND (reference sequence). V dropped 1 base and J dropped 6; count of bases not matched to a gene: 9. The CDR3 has 16 residues. The CDR3 sequence is CASSIVLGDRAQPQHF. The DNA of the CDR3 is TGTGCCAGTAGTATAGTATTGGGAGACAGGGCTCAGCCCCAGCATTTT.